The 10 T cell receptor beta chains below all came from one sample that was sequenced in a study of technical replicates of blood from a handful of donors. Using immunoSEQ multiplex PCR, the repertoire was profiled, and TCRdb retains in-frame clones only, with some absent. The data show tens of thousands of clones, 92% seen once. The sequenced material came from T cells isolated from PBMCs. The source of these receptors is a human donor in good health.

The chain carries TRBV5-1 and TRBJ1-4; TRBD1 is a possible D gene (5 bases). The V gene's germline CDR1 is SGHRS and CDR2 YFSETQ. This CDR3 is 14 amino acids long. Trimming removed 3 bases at V and 7 bases at J, with 13 bases between. DNA for the CDR3: TGCGCCAGCAGCTGGGGGGAGGGAATTGAAAAACTGTTTTTT. Its protein is CASSWGEGIEKLFF.

The V and J genes are TRBV27 and TRBJ2-2; TRBD1 matches 10 bases. The germline V gene has CDR1 MNHEY and CDR2 SMNVEV (reference sequence). Trimming at V came to 8 bases and at J to 4 bases, leaving 7 bases not matched to a gene. The CDR3 has 15 amino acids. The CDR3 spells CASGTGAASTGELFF. In nucleotides, the CDR3 is TGTGCCAGCGGGACAGGGGCCGCGTCCACCGGGGAGCTGTTTTTT.

The chain has TRBV29-1 and TRBJ2-4; the match to TRBD2 covers 9 bases. The CDR3 runs to 17 residues. The V and J ends lost 7 bases and 0 bases, in that order; junction bases with no gene match: 13. In germline, CDR1 is SQVTM, CDR2 ANQGSEA. CDR3 sequence: CSALGTSLGLAKNIQYF. In nucleotides, the CDR3 is TGCAGCGCCCTTGGGACTAGCCTGGGACTAGCCAAAAACATTCAGTACTTC.

There are a few counts of this clone. This chain uses TRBV30 with TRBJ1-1; D unresolved. With 1 base removed from V and 6 bases from J, the gap between germline ends came to 12 bases. There are 13 residues in the CDR3. The germline CDR1 and CDR2 sequences are GTSNPN and SVGIG (reference sequence). The CDR3 DNA reads as TGTGCCTGGAGTGCGGGGTTAGGCGCTGAAGCTTTCTTT. This sequence encodes CAWSAGLGAEAFF.

This clone was picked up a small number of times. This chain connects TRBV5-1 to TRBJ1-1, with D tentatively TRBD1 (5 bases). With 4 bases removed from V and 4 bases from J, the gap between germline ends came to 17 bases. The length of the CDR3 is 15 residues. Germline V lookup: CDR1 SGHRS, CDR2 YFSETQ. The CDR3 sequence is CASSVVGQGSTEAFF. DNA of the CDR3: TGCGCCAGCAGCGTCGTGGGCCAGGGAAGCACTGAAGCTTTCTTT.

The chain has TRBV1 and TRBJ2-1; the tabulated D call, TRBD2, remains unverified against the DNA. TRBV1 constitutes a pseudogene. This CDR3 region has 12 residues. This CDR3 is CTSSPGLNEQFF. CDR3 DNA: TGCACCAGCAGCCCGGGACTAAATGAGCAGTTCTTC.

The count of this clone is one. This sequence joins TRBV7-9 and TRBJ2-7, with a weak D call TRBD1 (6 bases). This CDR3 region has 12 residues. The V gene lost 1 base and the J gene lost 5 bases, with 6 bases spanning the gap. Germline-derived CDR1 and CDR2 are SEHNR and FQNEAQ (reference sequence). The CDR3 protein is CASSLGTDEQYF. In DNA, the CDR3 is TGTGCCAGCAGCTTAGGGACAGACGAGCAGTACTTC.

J is TRBJ2-7 and V is TRBV6-5, with D uncertain. The CDR3 contains 11 residues. Germline V gene data show CDR1 as MNHEY and CDR2 as SVGAGI. Trimming pared 6 bases from V and 4 bases from J, leaving 7 bases between. The CDR3 region is CASSHLYEQYF. The CDR3, as DNA: TGTGCCAGCAGCCACTTATACGAGCAGTACTTC.

This clone appeared a few times. The chain carries TRBV6-1 and TRBJ1-1, with a possible D match to TRBD1 (6 bases). CDR3 size: 15 residues. The germline V and J ends were trimmed by 2 bases and 2 bases, with 12 bases remaining between them. Germline CDR1 is MNHNS and CDR2 is SASEGT. The CDR3 DNA follows: TGTGCCAGCAGTGAACCGGGGGGGCTTAACACTGAAGCTTTCTTT. The encoded protein is CASSEPGGLNTEAFF.

The chain joins TRBV11-3 to TRBJ1-1; 9 bases match TRBD1. Germline assignment: CDR1 SGHNT and CDR2 YENEEA. The CDR3 extends over 14 amino acids. The V and J ends lost 4 bases and 1 base, in that order; junction bases with no gene match: 1. This CDR3 is CASSSGQGNTEAFF. The CDR3 DNA reads as TGTGCCAGCAGCTCGGGACAGGGGAACACTGAAGCTTTCTTT. Together with reference TRBV11-3 and TRBJ1-1, the CDR3 gives the full variable domain: EAGVVQSPRYKIIEKKQPVAFWCNPISGHNTLYWYLQNLGQGPELLIRYENEEAVDDSQLPKDRFSAERLKGVDSTLKIQPAELGDSAVYLCASSSGQGNTEAFFGQGTRLTVV.